This TCR beta chain is drawn from a study of blood T cell repertoires in COVID-19. Study-wide context: T cells, B-cell-depleted T cells, or PBMCs supplied cDNA or gDNA.

As originally analysed: Reference gene primers were amplified, and this amplification served to estimate nucleated cell counts. Assay: immunoSEQ multiplex PCR; the TCRdb copy retains only in-frame clones and omits some. V and J calls and clone size come straight from that table; D and trimming were deduced from the DNA. Of around 700,000 clones in the sample, 80% to 90% are singletons; the top ten hold 0.2% to 0.3%. The CDR3 covers 16 residues. The germline CDR1 and CDR2 sequences are GTSNPN and SVGIG (reference sequence). V was shortened by 3 bases and J by 10 bases, with 24 bases between the two germline ends.

Material: peripheral blood. This chain uses TRBV30 with TRBJ1-4, with a possible D match to TRBD1 (5 bases). The receptor comes from a woman aged 18-30 years with acute or convalescent COVID-19. CDR3 nucleotide sequence: TGTGCCTGGAGACAGGCTGCCAGTTTCCCCGAAGGAAAACTGTTTTTT. Translation: CAWRQAASFPEGKLFF.